The 19 T cell receptor beta chains below come from one sample, sequenced in a study of a mutant IDH1 vaccine in newly diagnosed glioma. These receptors have no known antigen. TCRdb's table, derived via immunoSEQ multiplex PCR, lists solely in-frame clones and lacks some. The table records 35,000 to 40,000 clones, roughly 84% of them present only once. Noted time point: week 11, during vaccination. All doses held 300 ug of mutant IDH1 20-mer peptide, with topical imiquimod. The specimen was PBMCs, collected from a glioma patient whose treatment included an IDH1 peptide vaccine. All receptors derive from a middle-aged man with glioma.

J is TRBJ2-2 and V is TRBV7-3; 7 bases fit TRBD2. The J segment lost 5 bases and the V segment lost 0 bases, leaving 6 bases of the junction unmatched. Germline CDR1 and CDR2: SGHTA and FQGTGA. The CDR3 covers 16 residues. The CDR3, as DNA: TGTGCCAGCAGCTTAACGGCTAGCGGAGGAACCGGGGAGCTGTTTTTT. Its translation is CASSLTASGGTGELFF.

The chain is built from TRBV6-5 and TRBJ1-3, with D maybe TRBD1 (5 bases). CDR1 and CDR2 (germline): MNHEY, SVGAGI. Trimming removed 2 bases from V and 2 bases from J, with 13 bases in between. The CDR3 extends over 16 amino acids. In nucleotides, the CDR3 is TGTGCCAGCAGTTACAAAGGGGCCGGAGCTGGAAACACCATATATTTT. Encoded protein: CASSYKGAGAGNTIYF.

In its sample, this clone was seen once. This chain joins TRBV18 and TRBJ2-5; maybe TRBD1 (6 bases). V gave up 2 bases and J gave up 2 bases, with 6 bases separating them. The CDR3 is 13 residues long. Germline CDR1 KGHSH, CDR2 LQKENI. CDR3 in DNA: TGTGCCAGCTCACCAGGACAGCAAGAGACCCAGTACTTC. Its protein product is CASSPGQQETQYF.

The genes are TRBV19 and TRBJ1-4, with D perhaps matching TRBD1 (5 bases). Per the germline V gene, CDR1 is LNHDA and CDR2 is SQIVND (reference sequence). The germline V and J ends were trimmed by 3 bases and 4 bases, with 9 bases remaining between them. The CDR3 loop spans 14 amino acids. Here the CDR3 reads CASSMGRINEKLFF. The DNA for the CDR3 is TGTGCCAGTAGTATGGGACGGATTAATGAAAAACTGTTTTTT.

This rearrangement joins TRBV2 to TRBJ1-2; D is uncertain. The CDR3 is made up of 12 amino acids. Trimming stripped 7 bases from V and 4 bases from J, with 10 bases between. Germline CDR1 SNHLY, CDR2 FYNNEI. The DNA for the CDR3 is TGTGCCAGCAAGGGCACTTTCTATGGCTACACCTTC. Translated, it gives CASKGTFYGYTF.

The rearrangement links TRBV5-1 to TRBJ2-3, with D possibly TRBD2 on 6 matching bases. The germline V gene has CDR1 SGHRS and CDR2 YFSETQ. V dropped 2 bases and J dropped 3 bases, with 19 bases sitting between them. The CDR3 has 17 amino acids. The CDR3 region is CASSFGGTPFETDTQYF. CDR3 sequence (DNA): TGCGCCAGCAGCTTCGGCGGGACTCCTTTTGAAACAGATACGCAGTATTTT.

In this sample, this clone turned up once. V is TRBV18 and J is TRBJ1-5; 7 nucleotides align to TRBD1. Looked up from germline, CDR1 is KGHSH and CDR2 is LQKENI. With 5 bases clipped from V and 5 bases from J, the junction kept 12 bases outside the gene matches. The CDR3 covers 16 residues. The CDR3 region has the DNA TGTGCCAGCTCATCAGGGACAGCCTTAGTAGATCAGCCCCAGCATTTT. Its protein is CASSSGTALVDQPQHF.

This sequence joins TRBV23-1 and TRBJ1-1; D is undetermined. TRBV23-1 falls under the ORF class, with uncertain function. Trimming took 0 bases from V and 2 from J, leaving 10 bases between them. The CDR3 is 15 amino acids. The CDR3 protein is CASSQSRIRNTEAFF. The DNA of the CDR3 is TGCGCCAGCAGTCAATCCCGTATTAGAAACACTGAAGCTTTCTTT.

The chain links TRBV18 to TRBJ2-1; no clear D. The V and J ends lost 3 bases and 0 bases respectively, with 9 bases between them. Germline loops: CDR1 KGHSH, CDR2 LQKENI. The CDR3 is 15 residues long. This CDR3 is CASSPDQSSYNEQFF. DNA of the CDR3: TGTGCCAGCTCACCCGACCAGAGCTCCTACAATGAGCAGTTCTTC.

The chain links TRBV29-1 to TRBJ1-5, with TRBD1 as a possible D gene (6 bases). The CDR3 has 15 amino acids. V dropped 4 bases and J dropped 2 bases, with 15 bases sitting between them. Germline CDR1 is SQVTM and CDR2 is ANQGSEA. The CDR3 sequence: CSVASGVLGNQPQHF. Here the CDR3 DNA reads TGCAGCGTTGCATCAGGGGTCCTTGGCAATCAGCCCCAGCATTTT.

This chain links TRBV7-3 with TRBJ2-2, with a possible D match to TRBD2 (6 bases). Per germline, CDR1 SGHTA and CDR2 FQGTGA. Trimming removed 1 base at V and 5 bases at J, with 8 bases between. The CDR3 runs 14 residues. The CDR3 reads CASSLRLATGELFF. CDR3 sequence (DNA): TGTGCCAGCAGCTTAAGGCTAGCGACCGGGGAGCTGTTTTTT. Supplemented by reference TRBV7-3 and TRBJ2-2, the full variable domain reads GAGVSQTPSNKVTEKGKYVELRCDPISGHTALYWYRQSLGQGPEFLIYFQGTGAADDSGLPNDRFFAVRPEGSVSTLKIQRTERGDSAVYLCASSLRLATGELFFGEGSRLTVL.

In this sample, this clone turned up once. The chain recombines TRBV4-3 with TRBJ2-1; tentatively, D is TRBD2 (5 bases). Trimming removed 0 bases at V and 8 bases at J, with 8 bases between. Germline values: CDR1 LGHNA, CDR2 YSLEER. CDR3 length: 13 residues. For the CDR3, the DNA is TGCGCCAGCAGCCAAGATGCGAGGGATGAGCAGTTCTTC. Translating it yields CASSQDARDEQFF.

V is TRBV28 and J is TRBJ2-7, with 11 bases identical to TRBD2. Germline-derived CDR1 and CDR2 are MDHEN and SYDVKM. V trimming: 6 bases; J trimming: 6 bases; junction bases outside the gene matches: 7. This CDR3 contains 14 residues. CDR3 residues: CASRTFLAGGEQYF. The DNA for the CDR3 is TGTGCCAGCAGGACCTTTCTAGCGGGAGGCGAGCAGTACTTC.

The chain links TRBV6-4 to TRBJ2-1; 9 bases fit TRBD2. The ends lost 5 bases at V and 5 bases at J; junction bases unmatched: 7. CDR1 MRHNA and CDR2 SNTAGT come from the germline V gene. The CDR3 runs to 15 residues. In DNA form, the CDR3 reads TGTGCCAGCAGTATACTAGCGGGTCCCGACAATGAGCAGTTCTTC. It yields the protein CASSILAGPDNEQFF.

The rearrangement joins TRBV25-1 to TRBJ2-1, with D uncertain. CDR1 and CDR2 from the germline V gene are MGHDK and SYGVNS. V was trimmed by 4 bases and J by 8 bases, leaving 12 bases between them. The CDR3 contains 13 residues. This CDR3 is CASSGTPAHEQFF. The CDR3 nucleotides read TGTGCCAGCAGTGGGACGCCGGCCCATGAGCAGTTCTTC.

The table lists this clone with a count of one. V is TRBV5-1 and J is TRBJ2-5, with TRBD2 identical over 13 bases. V lost 4 bases to trimming and J lost 4 bases; unmatched junction nucleotides: 7. This CDR3 contains 16 residues. Germline lookup yields CDR1 SGHRS and CDR2 YFSETQ. The DNA of the CDR3 is TGCGCCAGCAGCCCCGGACTAGCGGGAGCTGGAGAGACCCAGTACTTC. Translating gives CASSPGLAGAGETQYF.

V usage is TRBV6-5 and J usage is TRBJ2-1; D is tentatively TRBD1 or TRBD2 (5 bases each). In germline, CDR1 is MNHEY, CDR2 SVGAGI. Trimming took 7 bases from V and 9 from J, leaving 13 bases between them. The CDR3 is 12 residues long. CDR3 in amino acids: CASTQWDGEQFF. Written as DNA, the CDR3 is TGTGCCAGCACCCAATGGGACGGTGAGCAGTTCTTC.

The sample holds one count of this clone. V and J are TRBV7-8 and TRBJ1-5, with 7 bases that match TRBD1. CDR1 and CDR2 (germline): SGHVS, FQNEAQ. After removal of 1 base from V and 1 base from J, the junction contained 7 bases not matched to a gene. CDR3 length equals 17 residues. CDR3 sequence: CASSLVPGQRSNQPQHF. The CDR3 DNA follows: TGTGCCAGCAGCTTAGTCCCGGGACAGCGGAGCAATCAGCCCCAGCATTTT. The variable domain in full, completed from reference TRBV7-8 and TRBJ1-5, reads GAGVSQSPRYKVAKRGQDVALRCDPISGHVSLFWYQQALGQGPEFLTYFQNEAQLDKSGLPSDRFFAERPEGSVSTLKIQRTQQEDSAVYLCASSLVPGQRSNQPQHFGDGTRLSIL.

This clone was found a few times. The chain links TRBV5-7 to TRBJ1-5, with 7 bases that match TRBD1. TRBV5-7 is sorted into the ORF group, with uncertain function. The V and J ends lost 8 bases and 2 bases, in that order; junction bases with no gene match: 7. This CDR3 is 14 amino acids long. For the CDR3, the DNA is TGTGCCAGGGGACAGCTCAGATGCAATCAGCCCCAGCATTTT. Translated: CARGQLRCNQPQHF.